Listed here is a single T cell receptor (beta chain). The antigen remains unidentified. This specimen belongs to a study of T cell responses to AZD1222 COVID-19 vaccine. Study-wide background: Combined were second doses at about 4 or about 12 weeks. Whole-study findings and limits: The CD4 TCRs associated with vaccination extended across spike and predominated at 160-218 and 743-854. Clonal diversity was possibly underestimated, and the donors were mostly white British, with more females.

Sequencing was performed with immunoSEQ multiplex PCR; in TCRdb, only in-frame clones are kept and a portion is missing. The top ten hold about 8.4% of the sample, which has over 85,000 clones, 90% seen once. Germline loops: CDR1 LNHNV, CDR2 YYDKDF (reference sequence). Trimming took 4 bases from V and 3 from J, leaving 3 bases between them. The CDR3 contains 12 residues. The rearrangement links TRBV15 to TRBJ2-2; no firm D call. The TCR sequence derives from an adult in good health. The material was peripheral blood, obtained on day 0 of AZD1222 vaccination. The CDR3 loop is CATSTYTGELFF. The CDR3 DNA is TGTGCCACCAGCACATACACCGGGGAGCTGTTTTTT.